This T cell receptor (beta chain) was obtained from a study of blood T cell repertoires in COVID-19. Looking at the study overall: Spain, Italy and the United States supplied samples that represented acute and convalescent COVID-19.

In assigning cohorts, the study relied on participant-reported clinical history. Symptom resolution, clearance, or two negative PCRs marked the recovered donors of Cohort 3. Profiled with immunoSEQ multiplex PCR; TCRdb holds only in-frame clones, not every one. The table shows 95,000 to 150,000 clones, with 84% occurring only once. The CDR3 totals 15 residues. Germline V gene data show CDR1 as SGDLS and CDR2 as YYNGEE. Losses at the gene ends were 1 base for V and 5 bases for J; bases not matched to a gene: 4. The chain employs TRBV9 and TRBJ2-2; 8 bases agree with TRBD2. Material for sequencing was PBMCs or T cells enriched from blood (not recorded which). The clonotype originates from a woman aged 25 to 39 who had recovered from COVID-19. The DNA of the CDR3 is TGTGCCAGCAGCGTATGGGGACTAGAAACCGGGGAGCTGTTTTTT. It is translated as CASSVWGLETGELFF.